This TCR beta chain was obtained from a study of identical twins. The CDR3 runs 13 residues. Trimming shortened V by 1 base and J by 9 bases, and 13 bases separated the two germline ends. From germline, CDR1 is SGHRS and CDR2 YFSETQ. Using its own MiXCR run on the 5' RACE reads, TCRdb lists one record per CDR3 protein. Altogether about 520,000 distinct CDR3 sequences are present, around 20% being singletons, with the ten largest covering roughly 0.9%. These data are also associated with another study on T cells expressing NK-cell markers.

This chain uses TRBV5-1 with TRBJ2-5; D may be TRBD2 (5 bases). The TCR was taken from a young woman in good health. The sequenced sample consisted of CD4+ T cells sorted from blood. CDR3 residues: CASSLSPAVAQYF. For the CDR3, the DNA is TGCGCCAGCAGCTTGAGCCCAGCGGTGGCCCAGTACTTC.